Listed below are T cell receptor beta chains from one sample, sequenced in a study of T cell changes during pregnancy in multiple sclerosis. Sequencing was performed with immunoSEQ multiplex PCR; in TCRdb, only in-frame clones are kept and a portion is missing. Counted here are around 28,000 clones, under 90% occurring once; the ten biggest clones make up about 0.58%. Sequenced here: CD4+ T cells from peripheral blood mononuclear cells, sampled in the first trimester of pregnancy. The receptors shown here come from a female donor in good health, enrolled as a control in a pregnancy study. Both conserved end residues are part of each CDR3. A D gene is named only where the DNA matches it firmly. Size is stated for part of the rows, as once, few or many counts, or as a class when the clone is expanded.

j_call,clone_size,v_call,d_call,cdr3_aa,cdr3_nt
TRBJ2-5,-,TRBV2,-,CASSDFGAIQETQYF,TGTGCCAGCAGTGATTTTGGGGCGATCCAAGAGACCCAGTACTTC
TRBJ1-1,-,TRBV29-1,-,CSVERGAGTEAFF,TGCAGCGTTGAACGAGGCGCCGGCACTGAAGCTTTCTTT
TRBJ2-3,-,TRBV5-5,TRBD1,CASSEATGGTDTQYF,TGTGCCAGCAGCGAAGCGACAGGGGGCACAGATACGCAGTATTTT
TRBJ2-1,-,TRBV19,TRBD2,CATRLAGGRSYNEQFF,TGTGCCACTCGACTAGCGGGGGGCCGCTCCTACAATGAGCAGTTCTTC
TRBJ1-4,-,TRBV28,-,CASSTNRRRQRNEKLFF,TGTGCCAGCAGCACCAACCGACGGAGGCAGAGAAATGAAAAACTGTTTTTT
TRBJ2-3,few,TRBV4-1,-,CASSQDLAMLTDTQYF,TGCGCCAGCAGCCAAGATCTTGCTATGCTCACAGATACGCAGTATTTT
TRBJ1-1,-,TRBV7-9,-,CASSLQGTDTEAFF,TGTGCCAGCAGCTTACAGGGGACGGACACTGAAGCTTTCTTT
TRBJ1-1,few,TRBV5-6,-,CASSFTGRTEAFF,TGTGCCAGCAGCTTCACAGGGCGGACTGAAGCTTTCTTT
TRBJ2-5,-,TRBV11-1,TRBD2,CASSREGLAGGETQYF,TGTGCCAGCAGCCGAGAGGGACTAGCGGGGGGAGAGACCCAGTACTTC
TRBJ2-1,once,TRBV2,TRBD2,CASRKTSGNYNEQFF,TGTGCCAGCAGAAAGACTAGCGGGAACTACAATGAGCAGTTCTTC
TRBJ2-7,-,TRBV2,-,CASSEVGAKNGEQYF,TGTGCCAGCAGTGAAGTGGGGGCCAAGAATGGGGAGCAGTACTTC
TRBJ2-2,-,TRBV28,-,CASSPHREGTGELFF,TGTGCCAGCAGTCCCCACAGGGAAGGGACCGGGGAGCTGTTTTTT
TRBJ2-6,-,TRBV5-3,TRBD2,CAERGVISGANVLTF,TGTGCCGAGCGGGGGGTTATCTCTGGGGCCAACGTCCTGACTTTC
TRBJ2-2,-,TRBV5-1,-,CASSLDTGTGELFF,TGCGCCAGCAGCTTGGACACAGGTACCGGGGAGCTGTTTTTT
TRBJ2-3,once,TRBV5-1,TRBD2,CASSRGTSGAASTDTQYF,TGCGCCAGCAGCCGGGGGACTAGCGGAGCTGCTAGCACAGATACGCAGTATTTT
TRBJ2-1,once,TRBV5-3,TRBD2,CARSPPGLAGNNEQFF,TGTGCCAGAAGCCCACCCGGACTAGCGGGGAACAATGAGCAGTTCTTC
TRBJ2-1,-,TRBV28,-,CASSFTHQAYNEQFF,TGTGCCAGCAGCTTCACACATCAGGCCTACAATGAGCAGTTCTTC
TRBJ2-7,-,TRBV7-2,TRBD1,CASSFQGASYEQYF,TGTGCCAGCAGCTTCCAGGGGGCGTCCTACGAGCAGTACTTC
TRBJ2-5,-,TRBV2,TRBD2,CASSGYGGGEETQYF,TGTGCCAGCAGTGGGTACGGGGGGGGAGAAGAGACCCAGTACTTC
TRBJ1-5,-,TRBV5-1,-,CASPRDTGSNQPQHF,TGCGCCAGTCCCCGGGACACTGGTAGCAATCAGCCCCAGCATTTT
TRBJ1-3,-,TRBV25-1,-,CASSEPGGNTIYF,TGTGCCAGCAGTGAACCTGGCGGAAACACCATATATTTT
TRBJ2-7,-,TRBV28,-,CASSFLLYEQYF,TGTGCCAGCAGTTTTCTCCTCTACGAGCAGTACTTC
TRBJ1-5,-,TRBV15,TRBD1,CATSRDRAGGLPQHF,TGTGCCACCAGCAGAGATCGGGCAGGGGGCCTGCCCCAGCATTTT
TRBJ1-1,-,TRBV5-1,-,CASSLGAGMNTEAFF,TGCGCCAGCAGCTTGGGGGCAGGGATGAACACTGAAGCTTTCTTT
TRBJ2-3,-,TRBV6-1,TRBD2,CATRAGTSTDTQYF,TGTGCCACCAGAGCGGGGACTAGCACAGATACGCAGTATTTT
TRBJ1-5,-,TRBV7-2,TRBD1,CASSWTGGGNQPQHF,TGTGCCAGCAGTTGGACAGGGGGCGGCAATCAGCCCCAGCATTTT
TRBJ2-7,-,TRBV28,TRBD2,CASCGGSSYEQYF,TGTGCCAGCTGCGGGGGGAGCTCCTACGAGCAGTACTTC
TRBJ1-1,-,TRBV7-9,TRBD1,CASSLKGATEAFF,TGTGCCAGCAGCTTAAAGGGGGCCACTGAAGCTTTCTTT
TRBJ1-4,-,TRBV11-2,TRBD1,CASRPPGQGRLNEKLFF,TGTGCCAGCAGACCTCCGGGACAGGGACGTCTTAATGAAAAACTGTTTTTT
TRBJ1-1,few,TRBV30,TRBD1,CAWSGAGGSAFF,TGTGCCTGGAGTGGGGCAGGGGGTAGTGCTTTCTTT
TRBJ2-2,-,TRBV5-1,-,CASSSHVPGELFF,TGCGCCAGCAGCTCACACGTCCCCGGGGAGCTGTTTTTT
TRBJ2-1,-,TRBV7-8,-,CASSLFQGIVYNEQFF,TGTGCCAGCAGCTTATTTCAGGGGATAGTCTACAATGAGCAGTTCTTC
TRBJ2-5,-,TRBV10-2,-,CASSESGGETQYF,TGCGCCAGCAGTGAGTCTGGAGGAGAGACCCAGTACTTC
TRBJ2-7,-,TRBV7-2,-,CASSFQRLVSYEQYF,TGTGCCAGCAGCTTCCAGAGACTAGTCTCCTACGAGCAGTACTTC
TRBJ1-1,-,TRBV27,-,CASSSVDSPTEAFF,TGTGCCAGCAGTTCGGTGGACAGTCCCACTGAAGCTTTCTTT
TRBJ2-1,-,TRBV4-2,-,CASSQDSSEQFF,TGTGCCAGCAGCCAAGATAGCTCTGAGCAGTTCTTC
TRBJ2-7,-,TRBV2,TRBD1,CASNPQGAYYEQYF,TGTGCCAGCAACCCACAGGGGGCCTACTACGAGCAGTACTTC
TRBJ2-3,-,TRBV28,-,CASREADTQYF,TGTGCCAGCAGGGAGGCAGATACGCAGTATTTT
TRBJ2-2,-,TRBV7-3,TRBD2,CASSLTSGVGELFF,TGTGCCAGCAGCCTGACTAGCGGGGTGGGGGAGCTGTTTTTT
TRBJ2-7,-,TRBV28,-,CASNLALTGHPYEQYF,TGTGCCAGCAATCTAGCCCTGACAGGTCACCCCTACGAGCAGTACTTC
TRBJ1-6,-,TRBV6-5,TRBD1,CASSYSRTGGGSPLHF,TGTGCCAGCAGTTACTCGCGGACAGGGGGCGGTTCACCCCTCCACTTT
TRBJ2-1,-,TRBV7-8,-,CASSDAGEQFF,TGTGCCAGCAGCGACGCAGGTGAGCAGTTCTTC
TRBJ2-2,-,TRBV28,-,CASSQGVTGELFF,TGTGCCAGCAGTCAGGGTGTCACCGGGGAGCTGTTTTTT
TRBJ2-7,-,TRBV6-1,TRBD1,CASSPGTASYEQYF,TGTGCCAGCAGTCCAGGGACAGCTTCCTACGAGCAGTACTTC
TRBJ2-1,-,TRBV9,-,CASSVVGGSYNEQFF,TGTGCCAGCAGCGTAGTTGGAGGGTCCTACAATGAGCAGTTCTTC
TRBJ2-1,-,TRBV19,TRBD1,CASSIGHGAGGSGYEQFF,TGTGCCAGTAGTATCGGCCATGGGGCAGGGGGTTCCGGATATGAGCAGTTCTTC
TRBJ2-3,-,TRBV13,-,CASSLGQGAGDTQYF,TGTGCCAGCAGCTTAGGTCAGGGCGCCGGAGATACGCAGTATTTT
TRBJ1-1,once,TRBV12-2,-,CASRSPGTGDELDTRDTEAFF,TGTGCAAGTCGCTCGCCTGGGACAGGGGACGAACTAGACACTAGGGACACTGAAGCTTTCTTT
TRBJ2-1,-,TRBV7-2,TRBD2,CASSELALSSYNEQFF,TGTGCCAGCAGCGAACTAGCGCTAAGCTCCTACAATGAGCAGTTCTTC
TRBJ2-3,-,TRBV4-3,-,CASSQDSRGADTQYF,TGCGCCAGCAGCCAAGATTCCAGGGGTGCAGATACGCAGTATTTT
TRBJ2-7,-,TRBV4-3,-,CASSQDFGRGLYEQYF,TGCGCCAGCAGCCAAGATTTTGGAAGGGGCCTCTACGAGCAGTACTTC
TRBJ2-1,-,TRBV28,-,CASSVTGRLTYNEQFF,TGTGCCAGCAGTGTAACAGGGAGATTGACCTACAATGAGCAGTTCTTC
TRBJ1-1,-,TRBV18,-,CASSPKQGDTEAFF,TGTGCCAGCTCACCAAAACAGGGAGACACTGAAGCTTTCTTT
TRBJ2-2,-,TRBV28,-,CASNSWGRGSIPGELFF,TGTGCCAGCAACTCTTGGGGGCGCGGGAGTATACCCGGGGAGCTGTTTTTT
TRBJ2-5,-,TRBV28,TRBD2,CASIAGGSFWETQYF,TGTGCCAGCATCGCGGGGGGATCCTTCTGGGAGACCCAGTACTTC
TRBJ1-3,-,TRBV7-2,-,CASSSRGSGNTIYF,TGTGCCAGCAGCTCAAGGGGCTCTGGAAACACCATATATTTT
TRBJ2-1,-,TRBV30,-,CAWRGYREQFF,TGTGCCTGGAGGGGGTACAGGGAGCAGTTCTTC